This TCR beta chain derives from a study of OX40 agonist ivuxolimab in advanced cancers. J gave up 4 bases and V 1 base, and 18 bases lay outside the gene matches. CDR1 is PRHDT, CDR2 FYEKMQ, per germline (reference sequence). The CDR3 runs 20 residues. Sequencing used immunoSEQ multiplex PCR; TCRdb keeps in-frame clones, though not all of them. The sample consists of about 50,000 clones, roughly 93% of them appearing once. The chain combines TRBV13 with TRBJ2-1, with TRBD2 identical over 8 bases. The specimen comprised CD4+ or CD8+ T cells sorted from blood, sampled in a trial of the OX40 agonist ivuxolimab. The sequence derives from an adult with an advanced solid tumor such as melanoma, head and neck, liver or kidney cancer. CDR3 sequence: CASSLVFGVGTSSEYNEQFF. In nucleotides, the CDR3 is TGTGCCAGCAGCTTAGTTTTCGGCGTGGGGACTAGTAGTGAGTACAATGAGCAGTTCTTC.